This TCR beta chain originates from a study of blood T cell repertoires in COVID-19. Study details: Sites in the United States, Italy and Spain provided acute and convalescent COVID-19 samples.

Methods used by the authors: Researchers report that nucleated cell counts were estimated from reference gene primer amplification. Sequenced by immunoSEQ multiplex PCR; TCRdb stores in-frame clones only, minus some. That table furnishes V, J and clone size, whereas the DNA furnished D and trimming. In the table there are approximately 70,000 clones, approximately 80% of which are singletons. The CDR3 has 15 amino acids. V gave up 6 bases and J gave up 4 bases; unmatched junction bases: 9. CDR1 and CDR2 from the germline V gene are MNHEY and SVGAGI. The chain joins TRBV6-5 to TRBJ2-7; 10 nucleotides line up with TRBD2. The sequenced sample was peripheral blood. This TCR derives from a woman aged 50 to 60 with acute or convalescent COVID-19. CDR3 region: CASSGRLAGVYEQYF. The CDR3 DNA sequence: TGTGCCAGCAGCGGCCGACTAGCGGGCGTATACGAGCAGTACTTC.